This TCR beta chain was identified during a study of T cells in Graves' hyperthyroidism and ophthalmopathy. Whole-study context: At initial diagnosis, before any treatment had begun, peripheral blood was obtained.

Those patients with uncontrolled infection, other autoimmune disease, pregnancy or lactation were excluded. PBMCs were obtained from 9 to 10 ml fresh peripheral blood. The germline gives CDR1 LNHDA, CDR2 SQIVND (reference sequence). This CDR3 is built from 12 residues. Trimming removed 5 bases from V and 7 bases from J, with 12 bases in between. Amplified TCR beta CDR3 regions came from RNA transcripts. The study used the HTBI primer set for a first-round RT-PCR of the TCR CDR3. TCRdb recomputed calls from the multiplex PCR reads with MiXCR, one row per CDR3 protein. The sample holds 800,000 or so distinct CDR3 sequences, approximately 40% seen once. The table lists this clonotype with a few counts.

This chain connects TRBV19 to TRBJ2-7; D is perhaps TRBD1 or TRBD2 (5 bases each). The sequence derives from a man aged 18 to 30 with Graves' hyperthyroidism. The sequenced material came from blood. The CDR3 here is CASSWDGVEQYF. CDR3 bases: TGTGCCAGTAGTTGGGACGGTGTTGAGCAGTACTTC.